Listed below are T cell receptor beta chains from one sample, sequenced in a study of blood T cell repertoires in COVID-19. Profiled with immunoSEQ multiplex PCR; TCRdb holds only in-frame clones, not every one. The sample consists of a few hundred thousand clones, 85% of them appearing once. Input material: peripheral blood. These receptors were taken from a woman aged 18-30 years with acute or convalescent COVID-19. Each CDR3 is given with its conserved first and last residue. D genes are given only for firm matches. Size is stated for part of the rows, as once, few or many counts, or as a class when the clone is expanded.

v_gene	d_gene	len	abundance	j_gene	CDR3aa	CDR3nt
TRBV24-1	-	17	-	TRBJ2-5	CATSDRTTGPYQETQYF	TGTGCCACCAGTGATCGAACCACAGGGCCCTACCAAGAGACCCAGTACTTC
TRBV2	TRBD1	13	-	TRBJ2-5	CASRPTGGETQYF	TGTGCCAGCAGGCCCACAGGGGGAGAGACCCAGTACTTC
TRBV3-1/TRBV3-2	-	15	once	TRBJ1-5	CASSQGGAGNQPQHF	TGTGCCAGCAGCCAAGGAGGCGCGGGGAATCAGCCCCAGCATTTT
TRBV28	-	14	-	TRBJ2-7	CASSLSVTGYEQYF	TGTGCCAGCAGTTTATCGGTGACAGGCTACGAGCAGTACTTC
TRBV6-1	-	16	-	TRBJ1-2	CASSEAGKQGWDGYTF	TGTGCCAGCAGTGAAGCGGGTAAACAGGGATGGGATGGCTACACCTTC
TRBV5-1	-	16	-	TRBJ1-1	CASSANGQLMNTEAFF	TGCGCCAGCAGCGCGAATGGACAGCTAATGAACACTGAAGCTTTCTTT
TRBV3-1/TRBV3-2	-	14	-	TRBJ1-6	CASSHNSLDSPLHF	TGTGCCAGCAGCCACAACAGCCTGGATTCACCCCTCCACTTT
TRBV19	-	15	-	TRBJ1-5	CASSMVEVTNQPQHF	TGTGCCAGTAGTATGGTTGAGGTTACCAATCAGCCCCAGCATTTT
TRBV7-9	-	13	-	TRBJ2-7	CASSATQTYEQYF	TGTGCCAGCAGCGCAACCCAGACCTACGAGCAGTACTTC
TRBV5-6	-	14	-	TRBJ2-3	CASSFLLASDTQYF	TGTGCCAGCAGCTTTCTTCTAGCGTCAGATACGCAGTATTTT
TRBV30	TRBD1	13	once	TRBJ1-6	CAWNRGLFSPLHF	TGTGCCTGGAACAGGGGGCTCTTCTCACCCCTCCACTTT
TRBV6-1	-	18	-	TRBJ1-5	CASSEPPSRKRVNQPQHF	TGTGCCAGCAGTGAACCCCCATCTAGGAAGAGAGTAAACCAGCCCCAGCATTTT
TRBV27	-	13	once	TRBJ1-1	CASSLTGLTEAFF	TGTGCCAGCAGTTTAACAGGGTTGACTGAAGCTTTCTTT
TRBV2	-	13	few	TRBJ1-5	CASSQDRRQPQHF	TGTGCCAGCAGCCAGGACAGACGACAGCCCCAGCATTTT
TRBV19	-	13	-	TRBJ1-1	CASKGSASAEAFF	TGTGCCAGTAAGGGGTCGGCCTCCGCTGAAGCTTTCTTT
TRBV27	TRBD2	15	once	TRBJ2-3	CASSLSRTSGDTQYF	TGTGCCAGCAGTTTATCGAGAACTAGCGGAGATACGCAGTATTTT
TRBV5-4	-	15	few	TRBJ1-4	CASSTLSGGDEKLFF	TGTGCCAGCAGCACACTCTCGGGGGGAGATGAAAAACTGTTTTTT
TRBV28	-	15	-	TRBJ1-4	CASSPSSLGSEKLFF	TGTGCCAGCAGTCCGTCGTCCCTCGGGAGTGAAAAACTGTTTTTT
TRBV11-2	-	15	once	TRBJ2-7	CASSSPRQFSYEQYF	TGTGCCAGCAGCTCGCCGAGACAATTCTCCTACGAGCAGTACTTC
TRBV5-8	TRBD1	13	-	TRBJ1-1	CASRQTGGLEAFF	TGTGCCAGCAGACAAACAGGGGGCCTTGAAGCTTTCTTT
TRBV27	TRBD1	13	few	TRBJ1-2	CASSLSNRGGYTF	TGTGCCAGCAGTTTATCTAACAGGGGGGGCTACACCTTC
TRBV7-3	TRBD2	16	-	TRBJ2-7	CASDPSLGLAPSEQYF	TGTGCCAGCGACCCCTCCTTAGGACTAGCTCCCTCCGAGCAGTACTTC
TRBV7-3	-	13	-	TRBJ1-2	CASTQTANYGYTF	TGTGCCAGCACCCAGACAGCGAACTATGGCTACACCTTC
TRBV10-3	-	16	-	TRBJ2-1	CAISDWTGGGYNEQFF	TGTGCCATCAGTGACTGGACAGGTGGAGGGTACAATGAGCAGTTCTTC
TRBV5-1	TRBD1	14	-	TRBJ1-6	CATRTGGVSSPLHF	TGCGCCACTCGGACAGGGGGTGTGAGTTCACCCCTCCACTTT
TRBV6-1	TRBD1	15	-	TRBJ2-3	CASSEAPRGSYTQYF	TGTGCCAGCAGTGAAGCCCCCAGGGGGTCGTATACGCAGTATTTT
TRBV9	TRBD2	16	-	TRBJ2-3	CASSVGTSAFTDTQYF	TGTGCCAGCAGCGTCGGGACTAGCGCTTTCACAGATACGCAGTATTTT
TRBV7-7	TRBD2	15	-	TRBJ2-5	CASSRGTSGQETQYF	TGTGCCAGCAGCCGCGGGACTAGCGGGCAAGAGACCCAGTACTTC
TRBV19	-	12	-	TRBJ1-2	CASQGSADGYTF	TGTGCCAGCCAGGGGTCCGCTGACGGCTACACCTTC
TRBV5-1	TRBD1	15	-	TRBJ1-3	CASSVGTEGGNTIYF	TGCGCCAGCAGCGTAGGGACAGAGGGGGGAAACACCATATATTTT
TRBV28	-	12	-	TRBJ1-5	CASSGNNQPQHF	TGTGCCAGCTCAGGTAACAATCAGCCCCAGCATTTT
TRBV19	TRBD1	14	-	TRBJ1-1	CASSTNRDSRKAFF	TGTGCCAGTAGTACAAATCGGGACAGTAGAAAAGCTTTCTTT
TRBV11-2	TRBD1	14	-	TRBJ2-7	CASSLETGGYEQYF	TGTGCCAGCAGCTTAGAAACAGGGGGGTACGAGCAGTACTTC
TRBV3-1/TRBV3-2	TRBD1	16	-	TRBJ2-2	CASSRGRQGVTGELFF	TGTGCCAGCAGCCGAGGACGGCAGGGGGTGACCGGGGAGCTGTTTTTT
TRBV18	TRBD2	18	-	TRBJ2-7	CASSSVTFGRAFIPEQYF	TGTGCCAGCTCATCCGTTACTTTCGGGAGGGCCTTTATTCCCGAGCAGTACTTC
TRBV14	TRBD2	13	-	TRBJ2-3	CASSQGLADTQYF	TGTGCCAGCAGCCAGGGACTAGCGGATACGCAGTATTTT